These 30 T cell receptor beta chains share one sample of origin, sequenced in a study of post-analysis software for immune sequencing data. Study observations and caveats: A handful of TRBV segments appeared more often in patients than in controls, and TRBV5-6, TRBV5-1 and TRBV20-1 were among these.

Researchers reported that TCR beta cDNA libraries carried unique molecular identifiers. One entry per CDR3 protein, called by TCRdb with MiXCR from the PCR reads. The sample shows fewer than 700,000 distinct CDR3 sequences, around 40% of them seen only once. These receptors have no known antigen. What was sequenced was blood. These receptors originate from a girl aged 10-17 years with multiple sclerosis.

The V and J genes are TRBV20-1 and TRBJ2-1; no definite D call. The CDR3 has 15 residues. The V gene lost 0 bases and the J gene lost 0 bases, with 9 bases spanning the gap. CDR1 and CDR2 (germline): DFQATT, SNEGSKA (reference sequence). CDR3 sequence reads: CSARDLSYSYNEQFF. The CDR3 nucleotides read TGCAGTGCTAGAGATCTCTCTTACTCCTACAATGAGCAGTTCTTC.

The CDR3 coding sequence is TGCGCCAGCAGCCAGCTAGCGGGAGAGAGCTCCTACGAGCAGTACTTC. This codes for CASSQLAGESSYEQYF. This chain links TRBV4-1 with TRBJ2-7; 10 bases map to TRBD2. Germline CDR1 MGHRA, CDR2 YSYEKL. This CDR3 region has 16 residues. The V gene end was trimmed by 3 bases and the J gene end by 0 bases; junction bases not matched to a gene: 5.

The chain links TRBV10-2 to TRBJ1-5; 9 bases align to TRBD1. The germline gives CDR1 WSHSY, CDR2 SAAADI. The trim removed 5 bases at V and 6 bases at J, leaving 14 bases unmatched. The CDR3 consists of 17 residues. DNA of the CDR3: TGCGCCAGCAGTTCTTACGTCCGGGACAGGGACGGTCAGCCCCAGCATTTT. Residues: CASSSYVRDRDGQPQHF.

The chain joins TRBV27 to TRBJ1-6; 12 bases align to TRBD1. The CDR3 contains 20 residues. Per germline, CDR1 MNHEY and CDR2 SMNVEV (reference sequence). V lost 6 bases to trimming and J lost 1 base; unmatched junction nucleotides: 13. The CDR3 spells CASSPFPGQGARSYNSPLHF. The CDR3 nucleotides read TGTGCCAGCAGCCCTTTCCCGGGACAGGGGGCTAGATCCTATAATTCACCCCTCCACTTT.

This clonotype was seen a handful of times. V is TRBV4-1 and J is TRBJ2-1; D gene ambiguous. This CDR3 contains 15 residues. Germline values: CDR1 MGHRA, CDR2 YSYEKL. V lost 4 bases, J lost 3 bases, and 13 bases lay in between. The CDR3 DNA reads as TGCGCCAGCAGCCTCAAGGGCCTTAACTACAATGAGCAGTTCTTC. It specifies CASSLKGLNYNEQFF.

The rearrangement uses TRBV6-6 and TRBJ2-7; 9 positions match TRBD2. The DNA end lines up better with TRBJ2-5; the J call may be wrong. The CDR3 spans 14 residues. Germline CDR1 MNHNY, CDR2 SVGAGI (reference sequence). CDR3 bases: TGTGCCAGCAGTTACGCGCGGGGGGGCGAGACCCAGTACTTC. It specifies CASSYARGGETQYF.

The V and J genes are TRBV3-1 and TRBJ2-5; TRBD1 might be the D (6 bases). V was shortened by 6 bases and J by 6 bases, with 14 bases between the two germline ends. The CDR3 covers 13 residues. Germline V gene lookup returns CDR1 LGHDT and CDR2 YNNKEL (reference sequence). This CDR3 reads CASSRRTEKTQYF. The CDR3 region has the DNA TGTGCCAGCAGTCGTAGGACAGAGAAGACCCAGTACTTC.

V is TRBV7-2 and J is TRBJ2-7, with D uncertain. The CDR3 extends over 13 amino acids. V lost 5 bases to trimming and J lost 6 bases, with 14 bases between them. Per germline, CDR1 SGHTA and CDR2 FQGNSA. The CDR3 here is CASSRGPGVEQYF. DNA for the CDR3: TGTGCCAGCAGCCGTGGGCCGGGCGTCGAGCAGTACTTC.

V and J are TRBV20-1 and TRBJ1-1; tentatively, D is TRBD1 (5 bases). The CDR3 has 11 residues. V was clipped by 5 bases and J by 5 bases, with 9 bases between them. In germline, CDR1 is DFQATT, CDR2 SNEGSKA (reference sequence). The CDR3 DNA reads TGCAGTGCTGATAGGGGTACTGAAGCTTTCTTT. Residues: CSADRGTEAFF.

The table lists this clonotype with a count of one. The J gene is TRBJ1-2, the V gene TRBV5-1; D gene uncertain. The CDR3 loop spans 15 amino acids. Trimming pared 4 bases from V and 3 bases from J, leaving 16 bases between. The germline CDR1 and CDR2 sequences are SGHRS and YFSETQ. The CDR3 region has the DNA TGCGCCAGCAGCCCCGGAGCAGGCCCGGACTATGGCTACACCTTC. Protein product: CASSPGAGPDYGYTF. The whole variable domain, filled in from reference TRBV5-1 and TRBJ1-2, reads KAGVTQTPRYLIKTRGQQVTLSCSPISGHRSVSWYQQTPGQGLQFLFEYFSETQRNKGNFPGRFSGRQFSNSRSEMNVSTLELGDSALYLCASSPGAGPDYGYTFGSGTRLTVV.

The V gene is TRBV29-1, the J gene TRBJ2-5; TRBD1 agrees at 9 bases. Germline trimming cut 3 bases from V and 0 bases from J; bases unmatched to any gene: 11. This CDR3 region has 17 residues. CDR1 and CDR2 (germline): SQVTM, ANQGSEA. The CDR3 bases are TGCAGCGTTGAGGGAGACAGGGGGGCTATACACCAAGAGACCCAGTACTTC. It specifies CSVEGDRGAIHQETQYF.

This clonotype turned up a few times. The CDR3 here is CASSSFQGDSYNEQFF. Here the CDR3 DNA reads TGTGCCAGCAGCTCCTTTCAGGGGGACTCCTACAATGAGCAGTTCTTC. This chain uses TRBV7-9 with TRBJ2-1; TRBD1 aligns across 7 bases. V lost 4 bases and J lost 0; bases outside the gene matches: 6. The germline CDR1 and CDR2 sequences are SEHNR and FQNEAQ (reference sequence). The CDR3 is 16 amino acids.

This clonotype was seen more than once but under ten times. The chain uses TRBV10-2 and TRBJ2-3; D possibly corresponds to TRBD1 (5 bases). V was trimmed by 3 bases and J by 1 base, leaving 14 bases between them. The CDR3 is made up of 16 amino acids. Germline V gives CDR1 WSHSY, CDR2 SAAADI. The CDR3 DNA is TGCGCCAGCAGTGACGACCGAAGGGGTGGCACAGATACGCAGTATTTT. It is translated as CASSDDRRGGTDTQYF.

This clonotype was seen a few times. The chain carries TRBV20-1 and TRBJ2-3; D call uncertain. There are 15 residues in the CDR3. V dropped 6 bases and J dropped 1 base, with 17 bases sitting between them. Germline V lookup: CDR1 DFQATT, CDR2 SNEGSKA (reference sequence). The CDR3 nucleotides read TGCAGTGCCCCCCCCTACGTTGGGGGCACAGATACGCAGTATTTT. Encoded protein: CSAPPYVGGTDTQYF.

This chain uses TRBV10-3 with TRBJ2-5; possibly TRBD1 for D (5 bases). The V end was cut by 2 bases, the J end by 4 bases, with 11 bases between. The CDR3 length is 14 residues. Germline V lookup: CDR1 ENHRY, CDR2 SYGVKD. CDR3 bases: TGTGCCATCAGTGAGCAGGGTAGAGGAGAGACCCAGTACTTC. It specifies CAISEQGRGETQYF.

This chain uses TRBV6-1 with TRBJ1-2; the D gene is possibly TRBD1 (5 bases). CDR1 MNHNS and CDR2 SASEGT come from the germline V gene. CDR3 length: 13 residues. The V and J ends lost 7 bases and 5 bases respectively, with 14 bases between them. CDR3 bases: TGTGCCAGCACGCCGGGGGACGGATATGGCTACACCTTC. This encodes CASTPGDGYGYTF.

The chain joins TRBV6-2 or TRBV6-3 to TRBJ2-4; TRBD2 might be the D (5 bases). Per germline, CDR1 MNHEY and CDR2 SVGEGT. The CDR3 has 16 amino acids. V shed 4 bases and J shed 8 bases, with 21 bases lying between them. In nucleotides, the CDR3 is TGTGCCAGCAGTTTTGCTCCGGGCTCCCAAGCGGACATTCAGTACTTC. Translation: CASSFAPGSQADIQYF.

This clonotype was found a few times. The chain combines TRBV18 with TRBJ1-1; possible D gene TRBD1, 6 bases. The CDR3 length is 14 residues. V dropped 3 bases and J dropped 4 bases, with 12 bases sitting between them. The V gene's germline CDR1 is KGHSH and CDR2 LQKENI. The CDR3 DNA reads TGTGCCAGCTCACCCGGACAGCTTGGCACTGAAGCTTTCTTT. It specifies CASSPGQLGTEAFF.

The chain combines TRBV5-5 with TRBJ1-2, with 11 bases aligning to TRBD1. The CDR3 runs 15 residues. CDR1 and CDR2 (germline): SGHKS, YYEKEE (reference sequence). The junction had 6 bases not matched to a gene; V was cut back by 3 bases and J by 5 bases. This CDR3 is CASSSGQGVLYGYTF. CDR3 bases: TGTGCCAGCAGCTCGGGACAGGGGGTTTTATATGGCTACACCTTC. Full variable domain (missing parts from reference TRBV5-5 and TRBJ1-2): DAGVTQSPTHLIKTRGQQVTLRCSPISGHKSVSWYQQVLGQGPQFIFQYYEKEERGRGNFPDRFSARQFPNYSSELNVNALLLGDSALYLCASSSGQGVLYGYTFGSGTRLTVV.

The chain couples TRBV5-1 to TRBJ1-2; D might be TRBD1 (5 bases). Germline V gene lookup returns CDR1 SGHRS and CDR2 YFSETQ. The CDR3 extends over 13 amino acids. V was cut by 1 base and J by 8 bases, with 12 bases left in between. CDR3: CASSLLQGEGYTF. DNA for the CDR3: TGCGCCAGCAGCTTGCTCCAGGGAGAAGGCTACACCTTC.

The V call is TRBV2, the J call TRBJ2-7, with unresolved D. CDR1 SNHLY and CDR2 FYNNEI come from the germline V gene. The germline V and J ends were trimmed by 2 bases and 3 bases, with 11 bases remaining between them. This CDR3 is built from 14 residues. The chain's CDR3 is CASSERNKDYEQYF. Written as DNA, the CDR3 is TGTGCCAGCAGTGAAAGGAACAAGGACTACGAGCAGTACTTC.

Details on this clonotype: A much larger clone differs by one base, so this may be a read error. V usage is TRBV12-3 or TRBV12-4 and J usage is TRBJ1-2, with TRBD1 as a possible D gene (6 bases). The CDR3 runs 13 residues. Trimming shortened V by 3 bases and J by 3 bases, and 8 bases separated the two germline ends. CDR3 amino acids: CASSFSGDYGYTF. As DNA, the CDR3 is TGTGCCAGCAGTTTTTCAGGGGACTATGGCTACACCTTC.

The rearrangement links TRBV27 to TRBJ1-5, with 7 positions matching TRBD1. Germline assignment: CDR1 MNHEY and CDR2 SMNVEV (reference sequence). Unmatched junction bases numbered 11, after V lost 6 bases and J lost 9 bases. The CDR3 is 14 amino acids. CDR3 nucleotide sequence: TGTGCCAGCAGCGCTCAGGGGGGTGGATGGCCCCAGCATTTT. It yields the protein CASSAQGGGWPQHF.

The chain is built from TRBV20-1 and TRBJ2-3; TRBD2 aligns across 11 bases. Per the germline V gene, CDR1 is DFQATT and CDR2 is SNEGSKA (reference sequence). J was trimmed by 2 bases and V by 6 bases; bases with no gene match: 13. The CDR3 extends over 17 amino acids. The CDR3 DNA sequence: TGCAGTGCCAGCAGCTACACTAGCGGGAGTCCCACAGATACGCAGTATTTT. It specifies CSASSYTSGSPTDTQYF.

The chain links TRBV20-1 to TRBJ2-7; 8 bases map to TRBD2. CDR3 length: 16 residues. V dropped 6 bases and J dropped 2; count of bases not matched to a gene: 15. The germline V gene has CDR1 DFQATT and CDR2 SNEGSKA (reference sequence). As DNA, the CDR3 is TGCAGTGCCCTCTCAGTGAGCGGGAGAGACGCCTACGAGCAGTACTTC. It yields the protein CSALSVSGRDAYEQYF.

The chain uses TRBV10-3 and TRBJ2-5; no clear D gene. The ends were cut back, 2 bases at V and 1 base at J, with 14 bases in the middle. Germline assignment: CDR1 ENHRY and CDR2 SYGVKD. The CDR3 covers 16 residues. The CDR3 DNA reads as TGTGCCATCAGTGAGACCCCACAGCAAATCCAAGAGACCCAGTACTTC. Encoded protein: CAISETPQQIQETQYF.

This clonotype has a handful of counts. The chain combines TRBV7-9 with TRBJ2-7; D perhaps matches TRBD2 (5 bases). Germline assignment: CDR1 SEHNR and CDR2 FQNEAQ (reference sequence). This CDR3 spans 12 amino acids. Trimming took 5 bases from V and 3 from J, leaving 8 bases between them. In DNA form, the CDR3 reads TGTGCCAGCAGCGTTGACTACTACGAGCAGTACTTC. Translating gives CASSVDYYEQYF.

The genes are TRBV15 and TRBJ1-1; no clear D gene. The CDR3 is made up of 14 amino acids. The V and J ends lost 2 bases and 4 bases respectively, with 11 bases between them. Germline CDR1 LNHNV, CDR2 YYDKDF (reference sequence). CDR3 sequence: CATSRTASTTEAFF. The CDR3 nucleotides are TGTGCCACCAGCAGAACAGCTTCGACCACTGAAGCTTTCTTT.

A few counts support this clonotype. The CDR3 spells CAISESKDSNQPQHF. CDR3 DNA sequence: TGTGCCATCAGTGAGTCGAAGGATAGCAATCAGCCCCAGCATTTT. The genes are TRBV10-3 and TRBJ1-5; D is uncertain. Germline V gives CDR1 ENHRY, CDR2 SYGVKD. V shed 0 bases and J shed 0 bases, with 6 bases lying between them. CDR3 length: 15 amino acids.

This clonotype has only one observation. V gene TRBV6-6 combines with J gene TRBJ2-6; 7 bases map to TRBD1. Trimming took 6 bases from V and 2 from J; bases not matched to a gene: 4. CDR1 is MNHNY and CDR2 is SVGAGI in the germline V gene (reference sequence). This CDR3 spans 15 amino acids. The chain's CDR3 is CASRVTGAGANVLTF. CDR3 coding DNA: TGTGCCAGCAGAGTCACAGGGGCTGGGGCCAACGTCCTGACTTTC.